The rows below give T cell receptor beta chains drawn from one sample of a study of cytomegalovirus exposure and HLA in healthy donors. Produced via immunoSEQ multiplex PCR; TCRdb's table is partial and in-frame only. The sample lists under 95,000 clones; 80% were seen once. The sequenced sample was PBMCs. The receptors were sampled from a male donor in good health and CMV-seronegative. Both conserved end residues are part of each CDR3. Fields, in order: D gene, V gene, J gene, clone size, CDR3 DNA, CDR3 protein. The D gene is left open where the match is weak. Expanded clones get a size class; other rows say once, few or many, or leave the size out.

>TRBD1|TRBV6-5|TRBJ1-6|-
TGTGCCAGCCTCAGGGGGTTTGGAAGTAATTCACCCCTCCACTTT
CASLRGFGSNSPLHF
>TRBD2|TRBV7-9|TRBJ2-2|-
TGTGCCAGCAGCCACGGGCGGGGGGGCAACACCGGGGAGCTGTTTTTT
CASSHGRGGNTGELFF
>-|TRBV5-1|TRBJ1-2|once
TGCGCCAGCAGCTTCGGGAATGACTATGGCTACACCTTC
CASSFGNDYGYTF
>TRBD1|TRBV7-8|TRBJ1-4|-
TGTGCCAGCAGCTTTGGGGTCAACAGGGGAGGAGGTGAAAAACTGTTTTTT
CASSFGVNRGGGEKLFF
>TRBD2|TRBV5-1|TRBJ2-5|few
TGCGCCAGCAGCCCACTAGCGGGAGGGCCCGTAGAGACCCAGTACTTC
CASSPLAGGPVETQYF
>-|TRBV7-9|TRBJ1-3|-
TGTTCCAGCAGCCAGGACAGAACCCGTGTCTCTGGAAACACCATATATTTT
CSSSQDRTRVSGNTIYF
>TRBD2|TRBV6-6|TRBJ2-5|-
TGTGCCAGCGGGGCGCGGACTAGCTTAGGAGAGACCCAGTACTTC
CASGARTSLGETQYF
>-|TRBV7-2|TRBJ2-1|-
TGTGCCAGCAGGGACAACCGACTGGCAAGCTCCTACAATGAGCAGTTCTTC
CASRDNRLASSYNEQFF
>TRBD2|TRBV2|TRBJ2-1|-
TGTGCCAGCAGAGGACTAGCCTACAATGAGCAGTTCTTC
CASRGLAYNEQFF
>TRBD2|TRBV4-2|TRBJ2-3|-
TGTGCCAGCAGCCAACTCCCCGGACTAGCGGGGGAAACAGATACGCAGTATTTT
CASSQLPGLAGETDTQYF
>-|TRBV4-3|TRBJ1-4|-
TGCGCCAGCAGCCAAGTTTTGGACAGCTATGAAAAACTGTTTTTT
CASSQVLDSYEKLFF
>-|TRBV2|TRBJ2-5|-
TGTGCCAGTGGAGGGACTGGTGGGGGGACCCAGTACTTC
CASGGTGGGTQYF
>TRBD1|TRBV28|TRBJ2-3|once
TGTGCCAGCAGTCAAAGACAGGGGGCCATAGATACGCAGTATTTT
CASSQRQGAIDTQYF
>TRBD2|TRBV4-2|TRBJ2-1|few
TGTGCCAGCAGCCAAAGGACTAGCGGAACAGAGCAGTTCTTC
CASSQRTSGTEQFF
>-|TRBV6-1|TRBJ2-7|once
TGTGCCAGCGAAGCGACAGTATCCTACGAGCAGTACTTC
CASEATVSYEQYF
>TRBD2|TRBV9|TRBJ2-3|-
TGTGCCAGCAGCCCCTCCCGCAGGACTAGCGGGAGGCATACGCAGTATTTT
CASSPSRRTSGRHTQYF
>TRBD2|TRBV19|TRBJ2-4|once
TGTGCCAGTAGTATAGATATCGGACTAGCGGGTGGCATTCAGTACTTC
CASSIDIGLAGGIQYF
>TRBD2|TRBV5-6|TRBJ2-5|-
TGTGCCAGCAGCACCGGACTAGCGGAGGAGACCCAGTACTTC
CASSTGLAEETQYF
>TRBD1|TRBV5-1|TRBJ1-4|few
TGCGCCAGCAGAACAGGGGCGGGAAATGAAAAACTGTTTTTT
CASRTGAGNEKLFF
>-|TRBV11-2|TRBJ1-1|-
TGTGCCAGCAGCCCCCGCGGGGCAGCTTTCTTT
CASSPRGAAFF
>TRBD2|TRBV6-1|TRBJ2-3|-
TGTGCCAGCATTACTAGCGGAGGAACAGATACGCAGTATTTT
CASITSGGTDTQYF
>TRBD1|TRBV9|TRBJ2-1|-
TGTGCCAGCAGCGTAGCCCCGGGACAGTGGGCTCCAAGGCAGTTCTTC
CASSVAPGQWAPRQFF
>-|TRBV6-4|TRBJ2-1|-
TGTGCCAGCAGTGATTATCCCTACAATGAGCAGTTCTTC
CASSDYPYNEQFF
>-|TRBV21-1|TRBJ1-5|-
TGTGCCAGCCTAGGGGTTCAGCCCCAGCATTTT
CASLGVQPQHF
>-|TRBV28|TRBJ1-3|-
TGTGCCAGCAGCCGACAGGTCTCTGGAAACACCACATATTTT
CASSRQVSGNTTYF
>-|TRBV7-9|TRBJ1-2|-
TGTGCCAGCAGCAAGGGGGGGACGCAGGTCTATGGCTACACCTTC
CASSKGGTQVYGYTF
>TRBD2|TRBV11-3|TRBJ2-2|few
TGTGCCAGCAGCTTAAGACTGGGACTAGCGGGAAAGAACACCGGGGAGCTGTTTTTT
CASSLRLGLAGKNTGELFF
>TRBD1|TRBV28|TRBJ1-1|once
TGTGCCAGCAGTATCGTGTTAGGGACAGGGGGCATGGTTGAAGCTTTCTTT
CASSIVLGTGGMVEAFF
>-|TRBV7-6|TRBJ1-3|medium-sized
TGTGCCAGCAGAGATAGACAGACCTCTGGAAACACCATATATTTT
CASRDRQTSGNTIYF
>-|TRBV7-7|TRBJ2-1|once
TGTGCTAGCAGCTTAGTACTAGTGGACTACAATGAGCAGTTCTTC
CASSLVLVDYNEQFF
>TRBD2|TRBV4-1|TRBJ2-7|-
TGCGCCAGCAGCCAAGTCGGGGGGATTTCCTACGAGCAGTACTTC
CASSQVGGISYEQYF
>TRBD1|TRBV7-8|TRBJ2-3|-
TGTGCCAGCAGCTTATGTACTCGACAGGGAAGCACAGATACGCAGTATTTT
CASSLCTRQGSTDTQYF
>TRBD1|TRBV6-5|TRBJ1-5|-
TGTGCCAGCAGTCGGGGACAGGACAATCAGCCCCAGCATTTT
CASSRGQDNQPQHF
>TRBD1|TRBV4-1|TRBJ1-5|-
TGCGCCAGCAGCCAAGTTCCGGACAGGGACTGGCCCCAGCATTTT
CASSQVPDRDWPQHF
>-|TRBV30|TRBJ1-3|-
TGTGCCTGGGGCCGTGGATCGGAGGGAAACACCATATATTTT
CAWGRGSEGNTIYF
>-|TRBV7-3|TRBJ1-1|-
TGTGCCAGCAGCGGTAACATGAACACTGAAGCTTTCTTT
CASSGNMNTEAFF
>TRBD1|TRBV5-1|TRBJ2-5|-
TGCGCCAGCAGCCCTGGAGACAGGGATACCCAAGAGACCCAGTACTTC
CASSPGDRDTQETQYF
>TRBD1|TRBV5-4|TRBJ2-7|-
TGTGCCAGCAGCTTGGAAAGGGACAGCTCCTACGAGCAGTACTTC
CASSLERDSSYEQYF
>TRBD1|TRBV7-2|TRBJ1-3|-
TGTGCCAGCAGCTTAAACAGGGGGCCCGGAAACACCATATATTTT
CASSLNRGPGNTIYF
>-|TRBV5-6|TRBJ1-6|-
TGTGCCAGCAGCTATACAGGGAATTCACCCCTCCACTTT
CASSYTGNSPLHF